Listed here is a single TCR beta chain. MiXCR, applied by TCRdb to the 5' RACE reads, yields one record per CDR3 protein. This repertoire shows some 600,000 distinct CDR3 sequences, roughly a sixth found once; its top ten account for roughly 7.7%. These data come from a study of T-cell memory formation after mild COVID-19. Germline CDR1 SGHRS, CDR2 YFSETQ. The CDR3 is 14 residues long. Trimming left V 2 bases short and J 0 bases short, with 9 bases between. The specimen was PBMCs or a T cell subset sorted from them (not recorded which). The V gene is TRBV5-1, the J gene TRBJ2-7; a weak D match, TRBD2 (6 bases). The receptor's source is an adult woman who had mild COVID-19 (a few samples of this study predate the infection). Cell type and time point are not known. The CDR3 DNA sequence: TGCGCCAGCAGCTTTCGGGAGCCCTCCTACGAGCAGTACTTC. This encodes CASSFREPSYEQYF.